The 27 T cell receptor beta chains reported below all come from one sample, sequenced in a study of blood T cell repertoires in COVID-19. Produced via immunoSEQ multiplex PCR; TCRdb's table is partial and in-frame only. This table holds about 200,000 clones, about 84% found once. The specimen was PBMCs or T cells enriched from blood (not recorded which). Receptor source: a man aged 35 to 55 with acute COVID-19.

The rearrangement links TRBV14 to TRBJ1-6, with TRBD1 identical over 7 bases. Losses at the gene ends were 2 bases for V and 5 bases for J; bases not matched to a gene: 6. CDR3 length equals 16 residues. Germline values: CDR1 SGHDN, CDR2 FVKESK. In nucleotides, the CDR3 is TGTGCCAGCAGCCAACTCACAGGGGTTGATAATTCACCCCTCCACTTT. Its protein product is CASSQLTGVDNSPLHF.

The chain joins TRBV12-3 or TRBV12-4 to TRBJ2-7; D call uncertain. This CDR3 is 11 amino acids long. Between the trimmed V and J ends, which lost 6 bases and 6 bases, there was a span of 9 bases. CDR3 sequence reads: CASSSIFEQYF. In DNA form, the CDR3 reads TGTGCCAGCAGCTCTATTTTCGAGCAGTACTTC.

This chain links TRBV15 with TRBJ2-3, with 9 bases matching TRBD2. This CDR3 has 16 residues. Per germline, CDR1 LNHNV and CDR2 YYDKDF (reference sequence). V shed 0 bases, J shed 4 bases, and the junction held 5 bases outside the gene matches. CDR3 coding DNA: TGTGCCACCAGCAGAGATCGGCGGGAGGGGGCAGATACGCAGTATTTT. It specifies CATSRDRREGADTQYF.

This clone was detected only once. The J gene is TRBJ1-4, the V gene TRBV19; 9 bases match TRBD1. The V gene's germline CDR1 is LNHDA and CDR2 SQIVND (reference sequence). The J segment lost 10 bases and the V segment lost 3 bases, leaving 12 bases of the junction unmatched. This CDR3 spans 16 amino acids. The CDR3 protein is CASSMFGGQGSGKLFF. DNA of the CDR3: TGTGCCAGTAGTATGTTTGGGGGACAGGGATCCGGAAAACTGTTTTTT. Looking up the rest from reference TRBV19 and TRBJ1-4 gives the full variable domain: DGGITQSPKYLFRKEGQNVTLSCEQNLNHDAMYWYRQDPGQGLRLIYYSQIVNDFQKGDIAEGYSVSREKKESFPLTVTSAQKNPTAFYLCASSMFGGQGSGKLFFGSGTQLSVL.

A remark on this clone: At one of its ends the junction is not consistent with the germline gene, which may arise from a read error. The genes are TRBV5-4 and TRBJ2-2, with D uncertain. CDR3 length: 13 amino acids. Germline V gene sequence: CDR1 SGHNT, CDR2 YYREEE (reference sequence). The CDR3 region is CASSLSNSGELFF. The CDR3 nucleotides read TGTGCCAGCAGCTTATCGAACTCCGGGGAGCTGTTTTTT.

CDR3 amino acids: CASASGSAQDTQYF. CDR3 nucleotide sequence: TGCGCCAGCGCCTCGGGGTCAGCGCAAGATACGCAGTATTTT. The J gene is TRBJ2-3, the V gene TRBV10-1; a weak D match, TRBD2 (5 bases). There are 14 residues in the CDR3. The V gene lost 8 bases and the J gene lost 5 bases, with 17 bases spanning the gap. CDR1 and CDR2 (germline): WNHNN, SYGVQD (reference sequence).

This clone has only one observation. V is TRBV20-1 and J is TRBJ2-7; D is ambiguous. The CDR3 is 13 amino acids. Germline V CDR1 and CDR2: DFQATT, SNEGSKA (reference sequence). V lost 3 bases and J 6 bases, leaving 15 bases between the germline ends. The DNA for the CDR3 is TGCAGTGCTAGTACACGGGTAGGAGCCGAGCAGTACTTC. Encoded protein: CSASTRVGAEQYF.

This chain connects TRBV27 to TRBJ2-7, with a weak D call TRBD1 (8 bases). V was trimmed by 5 bases and J by 6 bases, leaving 17 bases between them. Germline V gene sequence: CDR1 MNHEY, CDR2 SMNVEV (reference sequence). This CDR3 comprises 14 residues. The CDR3 DNA sequence: TGTGCCAGCAGTCCTACAGGGGGGGCGCGCGAGCAGTACTTC. Encoded protein: CASSPTGGAREQYF.

V usage is TRBV5-1 and J usage is TRBJ2-5; no clear D gene. In germline, CDR1 is SGHRS, CDR2 YFSETQ. The CDR3 extends over 15 amino acids. V shed 0 bases and J shed 5 bases, with 14 bases lying between them. The DNA of the CDR3 is TGCGCCAGCAGCTTGGTTCTAGGAGATGGGGAGACCCAGTACTTC. It is translated as CASSLVLGDGETQYF.

The sample holds one count of this clone. The chain links TRBV24-1 to TRBJ2-7, with a weak D call TRBD2 (5 bases). Germline CDR1 and CDR2: KGHDR and SFDVKD. With 7 bases removed from V and 5 bases from J, the gap between germline ends came to 23 bases. The CDR3 length is 16 residues. The CDR3 here is CATSRGTRTCWDEQYF. CDR3 nucleotide sequence: TGTGCCACCAGCCGAGGTACTAGAACTTGTTGGGACGAGCAGTACTTC.

Here the CDR3 DNA reads TGTGCCATCAGTGAGACCGGGACTAGCGGGAGTAAGACAGATACGCAGTATTTT. Translating it yields CAISETGTSGSKTDTQYF. The V call is TRBV10-3, the J call TRBJ2-3, with 14 bases fitting TRBD2. Per the germline V gene, CDR1 is ENHRY and CDR2 is SYGVKD. The ends lost 2 bases at V and 3 bases at J; junction bases unmatched: 7. This CDR3 is 18 amino acids long.

This sequence joins TRBV27 and TRBJ2-3, with D perhaps TRBD2 (5 bases). V gave up 6 bases and J gave up 0 bases, with 7 bases separating them. CDR1 and CDR2 from the germline V gene are MNHEY and SMNVEV (reference sequence). This CDR3 region has 13 residues. CDR3 nucleotide sequence: TGTGCCAGCAGCGACTATAGCACAGATACGCAGTATTTT. It encodes CASSDYSTDTQYF.

This chain joins TRBV3-1 (or the pseudogene TRBV3-2) and TRBJ2-3; D unresolved. Germline values: CDR1 LGHDT, CDR2 YNNKEL (reference sequence). Between the trimmed V and J ends, which lost 4 bases and 2 bases, there was a span of 13 bases. The CDR3 sequence is 15 residues long. Written as DNA, the CDR3 is TGTGCCAGCAGCCCTGCTAGTGATCCCACAGATACGCAGTATTTT. Translating gives CASSPASDPTDTQYF.

This clone was counted once. This chain's CDR3 is CASSRDRAYEQYF. CDR3 in DNA: TGTGCCAGCAGCCGGGACAGGGCCTACGAGCAGTACTTC. The chain uses TRBV7-2 and TRBJ2-7; 9 bases are a match to TRBD1. Trimming at V came to 5 bases and at J to 2 bases, leaving 1 base not matched to a gene. Looked up from germline, CDR1 is SGHTA and CDR2 is FQGNSA. This CDR3 spans 13 amino acids.

V and J are TRBV6-4 and TRBJ2-1; TRBD2 matches 14 bases. J lost 7 bases, V lost 4 bases, and 3 bases had no gene match. This CDR3 spans 15 amino acids. Germline assignment: CDR1 MRHNA and CDR2 SNTAGT. In DNA form, the CDR3 reads TGTGCCAGCAGTGCTGGGACTAGCGGGAGTAATGAGCAGTTCTTC. It encodes CASSAGTSGSNEQFF.

Turning to this clone: The sample has other DNA sequences that encode this CDR3 too. The chain joins TRBV12-3 or TRBV12-4 to TRBJ1-5; D gene ambiguous. This CDR3 is 13 amino acids long. V shed 2 bases and J shed 4 bases, with 6 bases lying between them. CDR3: CASSLTGNQPQHF. The CDR3 DNA sequence: TGTGCCAGCAGTTTAACGGGAAATCAGCCCCAGCATTTT.

The count of this clone is one. V is TRBV21-1 and J is TRBJ2-5; TRBD2 was called by the table and not checked on the DNA. TRBV21-1 is termed a pseudogene. The CDR3 is 12 amino acids. The chain's CDR3 is CASPAREGTQYF. The CDR3 bases are TGTGCCAGCCCAGCAAGGGAGGGGACCCAGTACTTC.

The chain joins TRBV7-9 to TRBJ2-1; D possibly corresponds to TRBD2 (6 bases). The CDR3 length is 14 residues. Germline V gives CDR1 SEHNR, CDR2 FQNEAQ (reference sequence). V was shortened by 5 bases and J by 5 bases, with 13 bases between the two germline ends. The CDR3 nucleotides are TGTGCCAGCAGCGGGGGACTGTCGGACAATGAGCAGTTCTTC. Translation gives CASSGGLSDNEQFF.

The J gene is TRBJ2-2, the V gene TRBV11-2, with D possibly matching TRBD2 (5 bases). V was clipped by 2 bases and J by 6 bases, with 16 bases between them. The CDR3 covers 16 residues. The germline gives CDR1 SGHAT, CDR2 FQNNGV. This chain's CDR3 is CASSLIHGLTAGELFF. The DNA of the CDR3 is TGTGCCAGCAGCTTAATCCACGGACTCACGGCCGGGGAGCTGTTTTTT. Variable domain in full (rest from reference TRBV11-2 and TRBJ2-2): EAGVAQSPRYKIIEKRQSVAFWCNPISGHATLYWYQQILGQGPKLLIQFQNNGVVDDSQLPKDRFSAERLKGVDSTLKIQPAKLEDSAVYLCASSLIHGLTAGELFFGEGSRLTVL.

This clone was detected once. The V gene is TRBV18, the J gene TRBJ1-6; 7 bases agree with TRBD1. V lost 3 bases and J lost 7; bases outside the gene matches: 9. Germline CDR1 and CDR2: KGHSH and LQKENI. The CDR3 has 16 residues. The CDR3 DNA reads as TGTGCCAGCTCACCCGGACAGGAGAGTAACAATTCACCCCTCCACTTT. Translating gives CASSPGQESNNSPLHF.

The V gene is TRBV7-9, the J gene TRBJ2-7; 7 nucleotides line up with TRBD1. Germline CDR1 and CDR2: SEHNR and FQNEAQ (reference sequence). V was clipped by 3 bases and J by 3 bases; unmatched bases: 8. The CDR3 sequence is 15 residues long. CDR3 loop: CASSLSGGHNYEQYF. In nucleotides, the CDR3 is TGTGCCAGCAGCTTGTCAGGGGGACATAACTACGAGCAGTACTTC.

This chain connects TRBV2 to TRBJ1-6; perhaps TRBD1 as D (6 bases). Trimming stripped 7 bases from V and 4 bases from J, with 14 bases between. CDR1 and CDR2 from the germline V gene are SNHLY and FYNNEI. The CDR3 consists of 15 residues. DNA of the CDR3: TGTGCCAGCAACCTCGGACAGAAGTATAATTCACCCCTCCACTTT. Translated: CASNLGQKYNSPLHF.

The chain has TRBV29-1 and TRBJ1-4; D uncertain. The V end lost 7 bases, the J end lost 1 base, and 10 bases lay between the germline ends. CDR3 length: 13 amino acids. Germline CDR1 and CDR2: SQVTM and ANQGSEA. The CDR3 sequence is CSASRGTNEKLFF. The CDR3 DNA is TGCAGCGCCTCGCGGGGAACTAATGAAAAACTGTTTTTT.

V gene TRBV18 combines with J gene TRBJ1-5; 7 bases match TRBD1. The CDR3 is 14 amino acids. Trimming removed 8 bases from V and 6 bases from J; junction bases left unmatched: 10. Germline V lookup: CDR1 KGHSH, CDR2 LQKENI. CDR3 in DNA: TGTGCCAGCGCCCCGACAGGGAGTGGTCAGCCCCAGCATTTT. It codes for CASAPTGSGQPQHF.

This clone is a singleton in its sample. The chain couples TRBV5-1 to TRBJ2-7; maybe TRBD2 (6 bases). This CDR3 has 11 amino acids. Germline lookup yields CDR1 SGHRS and CDR2 YFSETQ. The V gene lost 4 bases and the J gene lost 7 bases, with 9 bases spanning the gap. CDR3 in DNA: TGCGCCAGCAGCACCGGACTAGAGCAGTACTTC. It encodes CASSTGLEQYF.

This rearrangement joins TRBV27 to TRBJ2-2; D ambiguous. The CDR3 is made up of 16 amino acids. The V gene lost 1 base and the J gene lost 7 bases, with 16 bases spanning the gap. Germline CDR1 MNHEY, CDR2 SMNVEV (reference sequence). The CDR3 sequence: CASSLLATALGGELFF. CDR3 coding DNA: TGTGCCAGCAGTTTATTAGCTACGGCGCTCGGCGGGGAGCTGTTTTTT.

The sample holds one count of this clone. V gene TRBV19 combines with J gene TRBJ2-5; perhaps TRBD2 as D (6 bases). Trimming left V 2 bases short and J 4 bases short, with 17 bases between. The CDR3 runs to 16 residues. The V gene's germline CDR1 is LNHDA and CDR2 SQIVND (reference sequence). This chain's CDR3 is CASSIMAGRGRETQYF. The DNA for the CDR3 is TGTGCCAGTAGTATAATGGCGGGAAGAGGACGAGAGACCCAGTACTTC.